This T cell receptor beta chain emerged from a study of shared clonotypes between healthy human individuals. Healthy adults negative for HIV, lacking recent acute infections or vaccinations, served as donors. V lost 1 base to trimming and J lost 0 bases, with 4 bases between them. CDR1 is SGHDN, CDR2 FVKESK, per germline. This CDR3 contains 13 residues. Sequencing was performed with immunoSEQ multiplex PCR; in TCRdb, only in-frame clones are kept and a portion is missing. The sample gives about 2.3 million clones, just over 90% of which show up once; roughly 0.36% is in the top ten. The sequenced material came from naive CD4+ T cells from PBMCs. Subset in this sample: CD45RA+ positively selected. This TCR was sampled from a man younger than 35 in good health. Some clones in this sample may be carry-over from other donors' samples. The chain is built from TRBV14 and TRBJ2-7; D gene ambiguous. CDR3 DNA: TGTGCCAGCAGCCAAGCGAGCTCCTACGAGCAGTACTTC. Its protein product is CASSQASSYEQYF.